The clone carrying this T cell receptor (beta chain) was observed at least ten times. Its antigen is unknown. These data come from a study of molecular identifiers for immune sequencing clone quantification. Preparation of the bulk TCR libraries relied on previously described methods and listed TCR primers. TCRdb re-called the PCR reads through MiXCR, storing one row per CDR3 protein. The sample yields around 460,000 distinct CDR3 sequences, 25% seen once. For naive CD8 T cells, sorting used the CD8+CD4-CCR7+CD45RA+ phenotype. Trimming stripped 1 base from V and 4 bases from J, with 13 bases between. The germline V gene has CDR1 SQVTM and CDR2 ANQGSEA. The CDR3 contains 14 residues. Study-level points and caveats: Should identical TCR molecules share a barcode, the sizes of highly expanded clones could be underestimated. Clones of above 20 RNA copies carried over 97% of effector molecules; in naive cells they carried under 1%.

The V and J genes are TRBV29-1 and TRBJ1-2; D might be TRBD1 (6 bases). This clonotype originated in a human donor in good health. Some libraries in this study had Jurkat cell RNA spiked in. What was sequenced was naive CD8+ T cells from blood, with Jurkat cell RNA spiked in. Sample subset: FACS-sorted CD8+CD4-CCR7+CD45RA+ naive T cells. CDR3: CSVEGGARGYGYTF. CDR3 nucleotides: TGCAGCGTTGAAGGGGGGGCCCGCGGCTATGGCTACACCTTC.